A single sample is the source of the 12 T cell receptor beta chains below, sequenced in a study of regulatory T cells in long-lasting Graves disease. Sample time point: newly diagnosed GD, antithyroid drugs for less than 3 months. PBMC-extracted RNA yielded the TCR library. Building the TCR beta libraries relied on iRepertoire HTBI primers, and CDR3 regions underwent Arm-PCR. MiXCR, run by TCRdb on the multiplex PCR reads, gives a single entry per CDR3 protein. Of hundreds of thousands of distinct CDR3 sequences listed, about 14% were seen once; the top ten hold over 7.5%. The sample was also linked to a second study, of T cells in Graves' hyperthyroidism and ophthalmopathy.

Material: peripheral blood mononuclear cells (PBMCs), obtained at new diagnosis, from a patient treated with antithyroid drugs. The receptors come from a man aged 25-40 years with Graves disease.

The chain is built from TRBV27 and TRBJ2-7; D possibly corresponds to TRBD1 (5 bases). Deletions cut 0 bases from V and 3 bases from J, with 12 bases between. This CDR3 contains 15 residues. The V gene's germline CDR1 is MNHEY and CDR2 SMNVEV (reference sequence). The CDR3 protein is CASSLSGQENYEQYF. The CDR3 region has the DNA TGTGCCAGCAGTTTATCGGGGCAGGAAAACTACGAGCAGTACTTC.

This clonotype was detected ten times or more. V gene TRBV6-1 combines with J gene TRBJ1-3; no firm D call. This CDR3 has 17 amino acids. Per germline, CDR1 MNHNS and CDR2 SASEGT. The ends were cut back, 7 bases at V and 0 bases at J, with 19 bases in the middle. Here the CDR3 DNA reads TGTGCCAGCACCAAAATGGCTGGGGATGGCTCTGGAAACACCATATATTTT. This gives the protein CASTKMAGDGSGNTIYF.

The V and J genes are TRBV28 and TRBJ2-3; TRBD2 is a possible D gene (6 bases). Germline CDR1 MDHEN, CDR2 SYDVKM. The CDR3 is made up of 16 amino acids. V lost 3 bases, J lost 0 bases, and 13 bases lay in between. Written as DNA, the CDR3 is TGTGCCAGCAGTTTCGGGGGTGGGAGGAGCACAGATACGCAGTATTTT. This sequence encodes CASSFGGGRSTDTQYF.

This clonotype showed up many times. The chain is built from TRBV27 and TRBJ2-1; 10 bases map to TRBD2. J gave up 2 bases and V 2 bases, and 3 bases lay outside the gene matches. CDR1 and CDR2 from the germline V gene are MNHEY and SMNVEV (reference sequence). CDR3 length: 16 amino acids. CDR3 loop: CASSLKGLAPYNEQFF. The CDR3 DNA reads TGTGCCAGCAGTTTAAAGGGACTAGCGCCCTACAATGAGCAGTTCTTC.

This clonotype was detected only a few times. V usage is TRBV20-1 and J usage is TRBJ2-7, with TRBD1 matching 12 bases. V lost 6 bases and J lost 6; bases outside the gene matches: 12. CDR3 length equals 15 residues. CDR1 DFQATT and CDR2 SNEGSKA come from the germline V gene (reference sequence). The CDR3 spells CSATSEGTGGAEQYF. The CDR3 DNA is TGCAGTGCCACATCGGAAGGGACAGGGGGCGCCGAGCAGTACTTC.

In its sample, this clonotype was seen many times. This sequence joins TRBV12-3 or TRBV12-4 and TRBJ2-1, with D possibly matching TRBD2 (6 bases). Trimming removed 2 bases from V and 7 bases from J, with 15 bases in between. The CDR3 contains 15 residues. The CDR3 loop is CASSLRGVRGNEQFF. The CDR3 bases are TGTGCCAGCAGTTTAAGAGGGGTTCGGGGGAATGAGCAGTTCTTC.

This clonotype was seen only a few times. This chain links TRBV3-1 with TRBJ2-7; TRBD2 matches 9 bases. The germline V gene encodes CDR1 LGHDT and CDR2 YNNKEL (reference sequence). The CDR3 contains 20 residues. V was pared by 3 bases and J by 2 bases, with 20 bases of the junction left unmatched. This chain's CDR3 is CASSQRGPTSGQPLAYEQYF. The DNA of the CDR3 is TGTGCCAGCAGCCAGAGAGGCCCGACTAGCGGACAACCCCTAGCCTACGAGCAGTACTTC.

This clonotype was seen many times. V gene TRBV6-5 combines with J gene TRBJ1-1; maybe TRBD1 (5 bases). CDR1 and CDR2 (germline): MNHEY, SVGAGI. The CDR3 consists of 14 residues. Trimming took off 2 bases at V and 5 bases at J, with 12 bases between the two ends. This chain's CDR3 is CASSYGGEYTEAFF. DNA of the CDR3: TGTGCCAGCAGTTACGGGGGGGAATATACTGAAGCTTTCTTT.

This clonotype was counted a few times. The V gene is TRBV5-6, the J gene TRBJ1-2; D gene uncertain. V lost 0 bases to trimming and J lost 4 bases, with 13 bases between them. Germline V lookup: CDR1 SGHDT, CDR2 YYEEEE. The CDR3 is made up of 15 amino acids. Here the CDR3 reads CASSLVEWQLYGYTF. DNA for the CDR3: TGTGCCAGCAGCTTGGTCGAATGGCAGCTCTATGGCTACACCTTC.

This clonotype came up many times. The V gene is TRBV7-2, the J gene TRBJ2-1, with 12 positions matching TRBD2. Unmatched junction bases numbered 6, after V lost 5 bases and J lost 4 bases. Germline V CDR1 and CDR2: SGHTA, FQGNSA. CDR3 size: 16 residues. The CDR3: CASSKTSGRRYNEQFF. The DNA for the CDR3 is TGTGCCAGCAGCAAGACTAGCGGGAGACGGTACAATGAGCAGTTCTTC.

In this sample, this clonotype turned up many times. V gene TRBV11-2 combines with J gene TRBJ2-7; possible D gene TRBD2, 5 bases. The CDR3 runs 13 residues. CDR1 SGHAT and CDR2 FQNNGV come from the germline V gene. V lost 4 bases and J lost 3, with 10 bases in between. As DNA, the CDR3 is TGTGCCAGCAGCTCGGACGGACTCTACGAGCAGTACTTC. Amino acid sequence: CASSSDGLYEQYF.

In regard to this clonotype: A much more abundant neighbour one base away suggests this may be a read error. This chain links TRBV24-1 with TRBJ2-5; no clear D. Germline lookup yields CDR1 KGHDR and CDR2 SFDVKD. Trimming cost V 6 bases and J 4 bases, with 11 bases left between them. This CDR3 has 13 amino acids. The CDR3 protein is CATSNGYRETQYF. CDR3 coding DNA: TGTGCCACCAGTAACGGATACCGAGAGACCCAGTACTTC.